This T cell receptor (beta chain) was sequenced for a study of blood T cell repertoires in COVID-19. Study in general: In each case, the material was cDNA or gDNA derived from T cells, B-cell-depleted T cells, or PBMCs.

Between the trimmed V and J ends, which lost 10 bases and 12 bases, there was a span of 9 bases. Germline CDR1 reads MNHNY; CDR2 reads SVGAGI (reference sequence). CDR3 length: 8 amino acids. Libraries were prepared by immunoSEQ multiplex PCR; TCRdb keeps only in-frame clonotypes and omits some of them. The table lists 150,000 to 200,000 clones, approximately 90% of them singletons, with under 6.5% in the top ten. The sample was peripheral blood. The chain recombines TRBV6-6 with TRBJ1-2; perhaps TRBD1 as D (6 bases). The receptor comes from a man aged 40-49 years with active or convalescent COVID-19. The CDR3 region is CATQGNTF. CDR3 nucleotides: TGTGCCACCCAGGGGAACACCTTC.